These T cell receptor beta chains were read from a single sample in a study of shared T cell receptors in the human thymus. Profiling relied on immunoSEQ multiplex PCR, and the TCRdb table lists in-frame clones only, not all of them. The data hold roughly 550,000 clones, with about 84% observed a single time. The data were also submitted as part of a second study, on human thymus T cells.

Sequencing input: thymocytes. These receptors were obtained from a boy less than two years old with a congenital heart defect. CDR3s include the opening cysteine and the closing phenylalanine or tryptophan. A D gene is named only where the DNA matches it firmly. Clone size is shown for a subset of rows, as once, few, many or a class of expanded clone.

v_gene: TRBV14
abundance: few
j_gene: TRBJ2-1
d_gene: TRBD2
CDR3aa: CASSHLLASGEQFF
CDR3nt: TGTGCCAGCAGCCATTTACTAGCGTCAGGTGAGCAGTTCTTC

v_gene: TRBV4-2
abundance: NA
j_gene: TRBJ2-3
d_gene: NA
CDR3aa: CASSQEQPTGVTDTQYF
CDR3nt: TGTGCCAGCAGCCAAGAACAACCGACGGGGGTCACAGATACGCAGTATTTT

v_gene: TRBV11-3
abundance: NA
j_gene: TRBJ1-1
d_gene: NA
CDR3aa: CASRGGTEAFF
CDR3nt: TGTGCCAGCAGGGGGGGCACTGAAGCTTTCTTT

v_gene: TRBV6-1
abundance: NA
j_gene: TRBJ2-7
d_gene: NA
CDR3aa: CASRTPTPLGQYF
CDR3nt: TGTGCCAGTCGGACTCCCACCCCACTAGGGCAGTACTTC

v_gene: TRBV6-1
abundance: NA
j_gene: TRBJ2-1
d_gene: TRBD2
CDR3aa: CASSESAGLAGYYNEQFF
CDR3nt: TGTGCCAGCAGTGAGTCAGCGGGACTAGCGGGATACTACAATGAGCAGTTCTTC

v_gene: TRBV27
abundance: NA
j_gene: TRBJ2-7
d_gene: NA
CDR3aa: CASSPRWGQDEQYF
CDR3nt: TGTGCCAGCAGCCCCCGCTGGGGGCAGGACGAGCAGTACTTC

v_gene: TRBV30
abundance: NA
j_gene: TRBJ2-7
d_gene: TRBD2
CDR3aa: CAWSGGGYLAGAVAYEQYF
CDR3nt: TGTGCCTGGAGTGGGGGGGGGTACCTAGCGGGGGCCGTCGCCTACGAGCAGTACTTC

v_gene: TRBV12-5
abundance: NA
j_gene: TRBJ1-5
d_gene: NA
CDR3aa: CASGLVHEGETQPQHF
CDR3nt: TGTGCTAGTGGTTTGGTTCATGAGGGAGAGACGCAGCCCCAGCATTTT

v_gene: TRBV14
abundance: NA
j_gene: TRBJ2-1
d_gene: NA
CDR3aa: CASSQVAASSYNEQFF
CDR3nt: TGTGCCAGCAGCCAAGTAGCGGCTAGCTCCTACAATGAGCAGTTCTTC

v_gene: TRBV19
abundance: few
j_gene: TRBJ2-1
d_gene: TRBD2
CDR3aa: CASAGTSRDEQFF
CDR3nt: TGTGCCAGTGCGGGGACTAGCCGCGATGAGCAGTTCTTC

v_gene: TRBV15
abundance: NA
j_gene: TRBJ2-5
d_gene: NA
CDR3aa: CATRQDSKIQYF
CDR3nt: TGTGCCACCAGACAGGACAGTAAGATCCAGTACTTC

v_gene: TRBV5-6
abundance: NA
j_gene: TRBJ2-7
d_gene: NA
CDR3aa: CASRGIQGGPYEQYF
CDR3nt: TGTGCCAGCAGGGGGATACAGGGGGGGCCCTACGAGCAGTACTTC

v_gene: TRBV30
abundance: once
j_gene: TRBJ2-1
d_gene: TRBD2
CDR3aa: CAWSPSNTSGRDNEQFF
CDR3nt: TGTGCCTGGAGTCCGTCTAATACTAGCGGGAGGGATAATGAGCAGTTCTTC

v_gene: TRBV5-6
abundance: NA
j_gene: TRBJ2-5
d_gene: TRBD2
CDR3aa: CASSLCSGRFNIETQYF
CDR3nt: TGTGCCAGCAGCTTGTGTAGCGGGAGGTTCAACATCGAGACCCAGTACTTC

v_gene: TRBV7-6
abundance: NA
j_gene: TRBJ2-7
d_gene: TRBD2
CDR3aa: CASSPLAGGPIYEQYF
CDR3nt: TGTGCCAGCAGCCCCCTAGCGGGAGGGCCGATCTACGAGCAGTACTTC

v_gene: TRBV7-2
abundance: NA
j_gene: TRBJ2-3
d_gene: NA
CDR3aa: CASSSSGEADTQYF
CDR3nt: TGTGCCAGCAGCTCATCGGGAGAGGCAGATACGCAGTATTTT

v_gene: TRBV10-3
abundance: NA
j_gene: TRBJ2-3
d_gene: TRBD2
CDR3aa: CAISPAGVRDTQYF
CDR3nt: TGTGCCATCAGCCCAGCGGGAGTCAGAGATACGCAGTATTTT

v_gene: TRBV12-5
abundance: NA
j_gene: TRBJ1-1
d_gene: TRBD1
CDR3aa: CASGLRHGTGEDTEAFF
CDR3nt: TGTGCTAGTGGTCTCAGACACGGGACAGGGGAGGACACTGAAGCTTTCTTT

v_gene: TRBV7-3
abundance: NA
j_gene: TRBJ2-3
d_gene: NA
CDR3aa: CASSSGLRTDTQYF
CDR3nt: TGTGCCAGCAGCTCGGGACTCCGCACAGATACGCAGTATTTT

v_gene: TRBV5-1
abundance: NA
j_gene: TRBJ2-1
d_gene: TRBD2
CDR3aa: CASSLKREGLYNEQFF
CDR3nt: TGCGCCAGCAGCTTAAAGCGGGAGGGCCTTTACAATGAGCAGTTCTTC

v_gene: TRBV5-6
abundance: few
j_gene: TRBJ2-5
d_gene: NA
CDR3aa: CASTGGLGTAQETQYF
CDR3nt: TGTGCCAGCACGGGGGGGCTTGGGACAGCACAAGAGACCCAGTACTTC

v_gene: TRBV4-2
abundance: NA
j_gene: TRBJ2-1
d_gene: NA
CDR3aa: CASSQGERDNEQFF
CDR3nt: TGTGCCAGCAGCCAAGGAGAGCGGGACAATGAGCAGTTCTTC

v_gene: TRBV5-4
abundance: NA
j_gene: TRBJ1-1
d_gene: NA
CDR3aa: CASSCQPTGHTMNTEAFF
CDR3nt: TGTGCCAGCAGCTGCCAACCGACAGGCCATACTATGAACACTGAAGCTTTCTTT

v_gene: TRBV10-3
abundance: once
j_gene: TRBJ1-1
d_gene: NA
CDR3aa: CAISESETDTEAFF
CDR3nt: TGTGCCATCAGTGAGTCGGAGACGGACACTGAAGCTTTCTTT

v_gene: TRBV11-2
abundance: few
j_gene: TRBJ2-1
d_gene: NA
CDR3aa: CASSLGSSGSSYNEQFF
CDR3nt: TGTGCCAGCAGCTTAGGTTCCTCGGGAAGCTCCTACAATGAGCAGTTCTTC

v_gene: TRBV19
abundance: NA
j_gene: TRBJ2-1
d_gene: TRBD2
CDR3aa: CASSTVAGGPGNEQFF
CDR3nt: TGTGCCAGTAGCACCGTAGCGGGAGGGCCAGGGAATGAGCAGTTCTTC

v_gene: TRBV23-1
abundance: NA
j_gene: TRBJ1-1
d_gene: TRBD1
CDR3aa: CASSQIWRGTGGRNTEAFF
CDR3nt: TGCGCCAGCAGTCAAATATGGAGGGGGACAGGGGGCCGGAACACTGAAGCTTTCTTT

v_gene: TRBV4-2
abundance: once
j_gene: TRBJ2-7
d_gene: TRBD2
CDR3aa: CASSGLAGGTSSYEQYF
CDR3nt: TGTGCCAGCAGCGGACTAGCGGGAGGGACTAGCTCCTACGAGCAGTACTTC

v_gene: TRBV27
abundance: NA
j_gene: TRBJ2-7
d_gene: TRBD1
CDR3aa: CASSLAVRTGVSYEQYF
CDR3nt: TGTGCCAGCAGTTTAGCGGTCCGGACAGGGGTGTCCTACGAGCAGTACTTC

v_gene: TRBV7-8
abundance: NA
j_gene: TRBJ2-7
d_gene: NA
CDR3aa: CASSPEVTVYEQYF
CDR3nt: TGTGCCAGCAGCCCCGAGGTGACAGTCTACGAGCAGTACTTC

v_gene: TRBV6-5
abundance: NA
j_gene: TRBJ2-2
d_gene: NA
CDR3aa: CASSRPQGLAGELFF
CDR3nt: TGTGCCAGCAGCAGACCCCAGGGGTTGGCCGGGGAGCTGTTTTTT

v_gene: TRBV7-2
abundance: few
j_gene: TRBJ2-5
d_gene: NA
CDR3aa: CASSLGSRVGAAQYF
CDR3nt: TGTGCCAGCAGCTTAGGTAGCAGGGTAGGGGCGGCCCAGTACTTC

v_gene: TRBV30
abundance: NA
j_gene: TRBJ1-4
d_gene: NA
CDR3aa: CAWSAGQGRSANEKLFF
CDR3nt: TGTGCCTGGAGTGCGGGGCAGGGGCGAAGTGCTAATGAAAAACTGTTTTTT

v_gene: TRBV7-2
abundance: NA
j_gene: TRBJ2-7
d_gene: TRBD2
CDR3aa: CASSPTSGSSYEQYF
CDR3nt: TGTGCCAGCAGCCCCACTAGCGGGAGCTCCTACGAGCAGTACTTC

v_gene: TRBV5-1
abundance: NA
j_gene: TRBJ2-7
d_gene: TRBD2
CDR3aa: CASSLEWREGNEQYF
CDR3nt: TGCGCCAGCAGCTTGGAGTGGCGGGAGGGGAACGAGCAGTACTTC

v_gene: TRBV4-1
abundance: NA
j_gene: TRBJ1-2
d_gene: TRBD1
CDR3aa: CASSQVYMGQDNYGYTF
CDR3nt: TGCGCCAGCAGCCAAGTGTACATGGGACAGGACAACTATGGCTACACCTTC

v_gene: TRBV7-2
abundance: NA
j_gene: TRBJ2-3
d_gene: TRBD2
CDR3aa: CASSPRLAGATDTQYF
CDR3nt: TGTGCCAGCAGCCCTAGACTAGCGGGAGCCACAGATACGCAGTATTTT

v_gene: TRBV5-6
abundance: NA
j_gene: TRBJ2-1
d_gene: TRBD2
CDR3aa: CASSLGTNYYNEQFF
CDR3nt: TGTGCCAGCAGCTTAGGGACTAATTACTACAATGAGCAGTTCTTC

v_gene: TRBV28
abundance: NA
j_gene: TRBJ2-4
d_gene: TRBD2
CDR3aa: CATMTSGRPEDIQYF
CDR3nt: TGTGCCACCATGACTAGCGGGAGGCCCGAGGACATTCAGTACTTC

v_gene: TRBV4-1
abundance: NA
j_gene: TRBJ2-7
d_gene: TRBD2
CDR3aa: CASSQDPPAGGLGEQYF
CDR3nt: TGCGCCAGCAGCCAAGACCCACCCGCGGGAGGGTTGGGAGAGCAGTACTTC

v_gene: TRBV12-5
abundance: NA
j_gene: TRBJ2-3
d_gene: NA
CDR3aa: CASGLVQGSGISDTQYF
CDR3nt: TGTGCTAGTGGTTTGGTTCAAGGTAGCGGCATATCAGATACGCAGTATTTT

v_gene: TRBV2
abundance: NA
j_gene: TRBJ2-1
d_gene: NA
CDR3aa: CASKSLGAGNEQFF
CDR3nt: TGTGCCAGCAAGTCCTTGGGGGCAGGTAATGAGCAGTTCTTC